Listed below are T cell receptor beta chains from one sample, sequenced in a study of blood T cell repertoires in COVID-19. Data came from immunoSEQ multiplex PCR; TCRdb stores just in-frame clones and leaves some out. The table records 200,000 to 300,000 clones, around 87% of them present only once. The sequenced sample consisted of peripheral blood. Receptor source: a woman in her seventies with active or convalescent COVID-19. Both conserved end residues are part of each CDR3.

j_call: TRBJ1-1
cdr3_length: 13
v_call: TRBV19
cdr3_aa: CASSPFPEREAFF

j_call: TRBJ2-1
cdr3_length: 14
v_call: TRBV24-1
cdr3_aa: CATSDGTGDNEQFF

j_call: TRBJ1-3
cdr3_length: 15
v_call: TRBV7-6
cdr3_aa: CASSLGPNPGNTIYF

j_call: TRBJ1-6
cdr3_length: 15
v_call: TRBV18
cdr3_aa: CASSPRHPDYSPLHF

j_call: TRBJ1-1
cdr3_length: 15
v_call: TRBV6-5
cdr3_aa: CASSTPGQRNTEAFF

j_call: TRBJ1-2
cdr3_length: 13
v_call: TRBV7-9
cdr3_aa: CASSFEQGNGYTF

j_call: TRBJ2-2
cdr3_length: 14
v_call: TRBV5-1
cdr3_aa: CASSISTGAGELFF

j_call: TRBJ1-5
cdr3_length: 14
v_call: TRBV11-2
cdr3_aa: CASSPQGANQPQHF

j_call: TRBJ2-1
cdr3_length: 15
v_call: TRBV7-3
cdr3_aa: CASSLTSTGYNEQFF

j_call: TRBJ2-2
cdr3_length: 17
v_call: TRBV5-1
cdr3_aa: CASFRARTGGEAGELFF

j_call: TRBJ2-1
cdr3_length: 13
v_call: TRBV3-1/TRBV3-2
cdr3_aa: CASSFGRANEQFF

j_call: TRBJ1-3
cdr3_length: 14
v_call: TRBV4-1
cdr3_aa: CASSLLESGNTIYF

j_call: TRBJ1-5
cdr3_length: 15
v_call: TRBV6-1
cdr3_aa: CASSHGQGWDQPQHF

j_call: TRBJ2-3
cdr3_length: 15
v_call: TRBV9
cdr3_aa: CASRATGTGTDTQYF

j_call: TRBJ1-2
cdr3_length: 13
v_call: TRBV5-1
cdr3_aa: CASSLVGADGYTF

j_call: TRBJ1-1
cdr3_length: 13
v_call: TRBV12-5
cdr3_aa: CASGPRGPTEAFF

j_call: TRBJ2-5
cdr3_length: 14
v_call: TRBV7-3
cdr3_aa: CASSSTGVAETQYF

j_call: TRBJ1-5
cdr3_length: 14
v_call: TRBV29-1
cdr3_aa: CSVALTGDNQPQHF

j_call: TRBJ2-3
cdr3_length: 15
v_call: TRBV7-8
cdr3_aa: CASSSTSGGKDTQYF

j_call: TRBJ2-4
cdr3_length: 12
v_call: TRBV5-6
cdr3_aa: CASSPGGRIQYF

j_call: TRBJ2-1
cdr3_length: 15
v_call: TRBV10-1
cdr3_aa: CASSETRDTHNEQFF

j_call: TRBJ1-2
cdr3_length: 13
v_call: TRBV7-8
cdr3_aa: CASSLERQYGYTF

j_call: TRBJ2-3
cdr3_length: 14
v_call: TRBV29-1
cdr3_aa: CSVDGRGSGDTQYF

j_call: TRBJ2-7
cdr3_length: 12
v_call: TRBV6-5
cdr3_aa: CASSYSGGEQYF

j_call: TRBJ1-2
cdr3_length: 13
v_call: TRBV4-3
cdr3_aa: CASSQELNYGYTF

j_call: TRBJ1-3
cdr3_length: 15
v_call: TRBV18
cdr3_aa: CASSPGAGVGNTIYF

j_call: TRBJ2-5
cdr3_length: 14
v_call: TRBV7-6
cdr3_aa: CASRSNAGAETQYF

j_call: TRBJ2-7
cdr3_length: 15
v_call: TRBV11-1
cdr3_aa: CASSLDRDRGDEQYF

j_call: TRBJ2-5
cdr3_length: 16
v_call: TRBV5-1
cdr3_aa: CASSFASAGGAETQYF

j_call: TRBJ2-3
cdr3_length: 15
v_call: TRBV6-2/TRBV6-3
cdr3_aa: CASSHRTGNTDTQYF

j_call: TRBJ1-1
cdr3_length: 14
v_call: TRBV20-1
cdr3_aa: CSASLPRGTMQAFF

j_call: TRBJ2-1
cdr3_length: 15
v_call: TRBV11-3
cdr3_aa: CASSSFSGGNNEQFF

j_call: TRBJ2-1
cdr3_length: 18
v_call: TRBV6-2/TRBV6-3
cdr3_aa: CASSYSALRLESYNEQFF

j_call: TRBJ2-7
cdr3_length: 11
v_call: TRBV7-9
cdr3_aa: CASSFTYEQYF

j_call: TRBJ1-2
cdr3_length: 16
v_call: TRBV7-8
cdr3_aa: CASSSEGQTLFYGYTF

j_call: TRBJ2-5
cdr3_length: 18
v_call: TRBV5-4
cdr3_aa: CASSRAGQGYDRQETQYF

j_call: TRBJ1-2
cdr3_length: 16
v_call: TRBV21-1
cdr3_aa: CASSKSSRRSFYGYTF

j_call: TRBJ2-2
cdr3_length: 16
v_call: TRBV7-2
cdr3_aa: CASSAYRGGNTGELFF

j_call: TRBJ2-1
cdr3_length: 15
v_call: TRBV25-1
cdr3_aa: CASSPLSLSYNEQFF

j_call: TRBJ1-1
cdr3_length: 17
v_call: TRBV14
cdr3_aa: CASSQPRTGTVNTEAFF

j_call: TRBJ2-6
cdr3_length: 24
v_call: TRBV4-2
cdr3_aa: CASSQLTSGFLGQEEVGGANVLTF

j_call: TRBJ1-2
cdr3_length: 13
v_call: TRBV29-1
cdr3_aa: CSARIPGGYGYTF

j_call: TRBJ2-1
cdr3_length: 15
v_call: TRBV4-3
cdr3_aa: CASSQEASGGGEQFF

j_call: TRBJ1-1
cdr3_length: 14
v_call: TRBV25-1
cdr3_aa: CASTSMRSGTEAFF

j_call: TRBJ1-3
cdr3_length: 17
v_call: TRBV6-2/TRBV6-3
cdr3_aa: CASSYQTGAGAGNTIYF

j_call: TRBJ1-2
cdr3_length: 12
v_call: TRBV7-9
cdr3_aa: CATSSGNYGYTF